The 10 T cell receptor beta chains reported below all come from one sample, sequenced in a study of T-cell memory formation after mild COVID-19. TCRdb ran MiXCR on the 5' RACE reads and lists one entry per CDR3 protein. The sample has about 350,000 distinct CDR3 sequences; around 27% are singletons. The material sequenced was PBMCs or a T cell subset sorted from them (not recorded which). These receptors came from an adult woman who had mild COVID-19 (a few samples of this study predate the infection). Cell type and time point are not known.

The V gene is TRBV7-2, the J gene TRBJ1-2, with D perhaps matching TRBD1 (5 bases). Germline V gene sequence: CDR1 SGHTA, CDR2 FQGNSA. Trimming pared 5 bases from V and 14 bases from J, leaving 15 bases between. The CDR3 totals 11 residues. The CDR3, as DNA: TGTGCCAGCAGCCGGGACGGCTTTTCGACCTTC. It translates to CASSRDGFSTF. Using reference TRBV7-2 and TRBJ1-2 for the parts outside the CDR3, the full variable domain is GAGVSQSPSNKVTEKGKDVELRCDPISGHTALYWYRQSLGQGLEFLIYFQGNSAPDKSGLPSDRFSAERTGGSVSTLTIQRTQQEDSAVYLCASSRDGFSTFGSGTRLTVV.

The sample holds a few counts of this clonotype. V is TRBV28 and J is TRBJ2-1; D remains unclear. V lost 5 bases to trimming and J lost 3 bases, with 8 bases between them. The CDR3 covers 13 residues. Germline CDR1 is MDHEN and CDR2 is SYDVKM. CDR3 in DNA: TGTGCCAGCAGTGAGGCCAGCTACAATGAGCAGTTCTTC. The encoded protein is CASSEASYNEQFF.

This clonotype was counted between two and nine times. The chain joins TRBV5-5 to TRBJ1-1; the D is unclear. In germline, CDR1 is SGHKS, CDR2 YYEKEE (reference sequence). The CDR3 sequence is 13 residues long. V lost 1 base, J lost 6 bases, and 10 bases lay in between. The CDR3 DNA reads TGTGCCAGCAGCTTGACGGGAAAGGCTGAAGCTTTCTTT. It yields the protein CASSLTGKAEAFF.

The chain links TRBV3-1 to TRBJ1-2, with no clear D. V lost 1 base, J lost 3 bases, and 3 bases lay in between. The CDR3 consists of 12 residues. CDR1 is LGHDT and CDR2 is YNNKEL in the germline V gene (reference sequence). The CDR3 region is CASSQGDYGYTF. CDR3 nucleotide sequence: TGTGCCAGCAGCCAAGGGGACTATGGCTACACCTTC.

The CDR3 here is CAETVRDPVPGELFF. The DNA for the CDR3 is TGTGCCGAAACCGTCCGGGACCCCGTGCCCGGGGAGCTGTTTTTT. This chain uses TRBV7-9 with TRBJ2-2; perhaps D is TRBD1 or TRBD2 (5 bases each). Looked up from germline, CDR1 is SEHNR and CDR2 is FQNEAQ (reference sequence). The CDR3 covers 15 residues. The germline V and J ends were trimmed by 11 bases and 6 bases, with 22 bases remaining between them.

The chain is built from TRBV6-1 and TRBJ2-1; possibly TRBD2 for D (5 bases). In germline, CDR1 is MNHNS, CDR2 SASEGT. Deletions cut 6 bases from V and 5 bases from J, with 14 bases between. The CDR3 has 14 amino acids. CDR3: CASSSRLAHNEQFF. As DNA, the CDR3 is TGTGCCAGCAGCTCGAGGCTAGCTCACAATGAGCAGTTCTTC.

In its sample, this clonotype was seen a few times. This chain connects TRBV29-1 to TRBJ1-1; no clear D. Trimming left V 8 bases short and J 4 bases short, with 11 bases between. Germline-derived CDR1 and CDR2 are SQVTM and ANQGSEA. The CDR3 contains 11 residues. Here the CDR3 reads CSNSMGTEAFF. CDR3 nucleotide sequence: TGCAGCAACTCAATGGGCACTGAAGCTTTCTTT.

The CDR3 region has the DNA TGTGCCAGCAGTTTTGCGGGGCGCTCCTACGAGCAGTACTTC. Translated: CASSFAGRSYEQYF. The chain combines TRBV12-3 or TRBV12-4 with TRBJ2-7, with D possibly TRBD2 on 6 matching bases. The CDR3 consists of 14 residues. V was shortened by 3 bases and J by 0 bases, with 9 bases between the two germline ends.

This clonotype was counted between two and nine times. This sequence joins TRBV7-2 and TRBJ2-3, with TRBD2 matching over 8 bases. CDR3 length: 17 residues. Trimming at V came to 2 bases and at J to 0 bases, leaving 7 bases not matched to a gene. Per germline, CDR1 SGHTA and CDR2 FQGNSA. CDR3: CASSLSVSGVSTDTQYF. CDR3 sequence (DNA): TGTGCCAGCAGCTTATCGGTTAGCGGGGTGAGCACAGATACGCAGTATTTT.

The rearrangement joins TRBV6-2 or TRBV6-3 to TRBJ2-1, with 13 bases lining up with TRBD2. CDR1 is MNHEY, CDR2 SVGEGT, per germline. V lost 6 bases to trimming and J lost 2 bases; unmatched junction nucleotides: 4. The CDR3 has 16 amino acids. The CDR3 here is CASRLLAGGAYNEQFF. Written as DNA, the CDR3 is TGTGCCAGCAGGTTACTAGCGGGAGGGGCCTACAATGAGCAGTTCTTC.